The source of this T cell receptor (beta chain) is a study of blood T cells in healthy people across ages. The study's findings and limits: Naive CD4+ cells and diversity were both higher in long-lived donors than in aged donors. TCR beta diversity per million T cells fell roughly linearly with age.

There are 14 residues in the CDR3. V lost 0 bases and J lost 8, with 11 bases in between. Germline CDR1 and CDR2: SGDLS and YYNGEE. A second PCR of 7 to 11 cycles used a sample-barcoded 5' primer and a J-beta primer mix. One entry per CDR3 protein results from TCRdb running MiXCR on the 5' RACE reads. The sample yields fewer than 2,000,000 distinct CDR3 sequences, roughly 30% seen once. On this clonotype itself: The antigen is not known.

Each sample had at least 6.5 million PBMCs isolated. The chain carries TRBV9 and TRBJ1-4; possible D gene TRBD1, 5 bases. Sample: blood. The TCR comes from a woman aged 25-40 years in good health. CDR3 in amino acids: CASSVGQRSEKLFF. The CDR3 bases are TGTGCCAGCAGCGTAGGACAGAGAAGCGAAAAACTGTTTTTT.